These T cell receptor beta chains were read from a single sample in a study of blood T cell repertoires in COVID-19. Libraries were prepared by immunoSEQ multiplex PCR; TCRdb keeps only in-frame clonotypes and omits some of them. In the table there are approximately 63,000 clones, approximately 79% of which are singletons. The sequencing sample was made of peripheral blood. These receptors originate from a woman aged 70 to 79 with acute or convalescent COVID-19. Each CDR3 is given with its conserved first and last residue. The D gene is left open where the match is weak. Clone size is not always given. Where it is, it says once, few, many or a class for expanded clones.

DNA,CDR3,D,size,V,J
TGTGCCAGCAGCTACGGACTAGTACGTGCAGATACGCAGTATTTT,CASSYGLVRADTQYF,TRBD2,.,TRBV6-5,TRBJ2-3
TGTGCCACCAGTGAACAGGGACTAGCGGGGGATACGCAGTATTTT,CATSEQGLAGDTQYF,TRBD2,.,TRBV24-1,TRBJ2-3
TGCACCGGCAAGACAGGGAATAGCTACACCTTC,CTGKTGNSYTF,TRBD1,.,TRBV20-1,TRBJ1-2
TGTGCTAGTGGGGGGGGACTCCTCAATCAGCCCCAGCATTTT,CASGGGLLNQPQHF,.,.,TRBV12-5,TRBJ1-5
TGTGCCAGCAGCCAAACAAAATATGGCTACACCTTC,CASSQTKYGYTF,.,.,TRBV6-6,TRBJ1-2
TGTGCCAGCAGCCAAACAGAAAACACCATATATTTT,CASSQTENTIYF,.,.,TRBV3-1/TRBV3-2,TRBJ1-3
TGTGCCAGTAGTAGGGACAGGGAAGGGGCCCAGCATTTT,CASSRDREGAQHF,TRBD1,few,TRBV19,TRBJ1-5
TGTGCTAGTGGTCCTGACGCGGTATCTGATTGGTATTTT,CASGPDAVSDWYF,.,few,TRBV12-5,TRBJ2-3
TGTGCCAGTAGTATACTAGCGGGGGGACCCAACACAGATACGCAGTATTTT,CASSILAGGPNTDTQYF,TRBD2,.,TRBV19,TRBJ2-3
TGTGCCAGCAGCTTAGCTGTTAGCGGGGGTTACGAGCAGTACTTC,CASSLAVSGGYEQYF,TRBD2,.,TRBV7-2,TRBJ2-7
TGTGCCAGCAGTGAAAGGGGGTACGGGTCCGCTGGCTACACCTTC,CASSERGYGSAGYTF,.,few,TRBV6-1,TRBJ1-2
TGTGCCAGCAGGGCCTCAGGGTACACTGAAGCTTTCTTT,CASRASGYTEAFF,.,once,TRBV6-5,TRBJ1-1
TGTGCCAGCAGCTGGACAGGGGCCGGGGGCACTGAAGCTTTCTTT,CASSWTGAGGTEAFF,TRBD1,.,TRBV5-5,TRBJ1-1
TGTGCCAGTAGTATAATGGACAGGGGAACGGAGCCCCAGCATTTT,CASSIMDRGTEPQHF,TRBD1,.,TRBV19,TRBJ1-5
TGTGCCAGCAGCTTAGTGGCAGGGGTGCAGGAGACCCAGTACTTC,CASSLVAGVQETQYF,.,.,TRBV11-3,TRBJ2-5
TGTGCCAGCAGCTCCTCAGGAATGAACACTGAAGCTTTCTTT,CASSSSGMNTEAFF,.,.,TRBV11-3,TRBJ1-1
TGTGCCAGCAGTTCACTTGGGGGGACGGGCAATCAGCCCCAGCATTTT,CASSSLGGTGNQPQHF,.,.,TRBV6-5,TRBJ1-5
TGCAGTGCTAGTACGTCGGGACAGAATGGCTACACCTTC,CSASTSGQNGYTF,TRBD1,.,TRBV20-1,TRBJ1-2
TGTGCCAGCATCCCCTCGGGGGGGAGGGCTGAAGCTTTCTTT,CASIPSGGRAEAFF,.,.,TRBV6-2/TRBV6-3,TRBJ1-1
TGTGCCAGCAGCGTGACAGCGGGGCAAACCGGGGAGCTGTTTTTT,CASSVTAGQTGELFF,TRBD2,.,TRBV9,TRBJ2-2
TGTGCCAGCAGTGTGCCGACTCCACAAGAGACCCAGTACTTC,CASSVPTPQETQYF,.,.,TRBV2,TRBJ2-5
TGCAGCGTTCAGACCCAGGGGAACACCCTCCACTTT,CSVQTQGNTLHF,.,.,TRBV29-1,TRBJ1-6
TGTGCCAGCAGCATTCAAAACACCGGGGAGCTGTTTTTT,CASSIQNTGELFF,.,.,TRBV7-9,TRBJ2-2
TGTGCCAGCAGTTCGGGACTAGCGGGGCGCAATGAGCAGTTCTTC,CASSSGLAGRNEQFF,TRBD2,few,TRBV6-5,TRBJ2-1
TGTGCCAGCAACCCCGGGAGGTACCAAGAGACCCAGTACTTC,CASNPGRYQETQYF,TRBD2,.,TRBV5-6,TRBJ2-5
TGTGCCAGCAGTGAAGCAGGGACAGAATTCTACGAGCAGTACTTC,CASSEAGTEFYEQYF,TRBD1,.,TRBV2,TRBJ2-7
TGTGCCAGCAGCTTATCCTACCCAGGGTTGGAGACCCAGTACTTC,CASSLSYPGLETQYF,.,.,TRBV11-2,TRBJ2-5
TGTGCCAGCAGTTTAGTAGGACATAGCAATCAGCCCCAGCATTTT,CASSLVGHSNQPQHF,.,.,TRBV28,TRBJ1-5
TGCAGCGTCCAAAGACTAGCGGGGGGGCTGTACAATGAGCAGTTCTTC,CSVQRLAGGLYNEQFF,TRBD2,.,TRBV29-1,TRBJ2-1
TGTGCCAGCAGTTACTCAACGGGGGACACAGATACGCAGTATTTT,CASSYSTGDTDTQYF,.,once,TRBV6-5,TRBJ2-3
TGTGCCAGCAGCGCCTCTGCCCCGGGACTAGCGGGGGGGGTTTGGTACTTC,CASSASAPGLAGGVWYF,TRBD2,.,TRBV7-6,TRBJ2-4
TGCGCCAGCAGTGAGTTCCAGGGACAAGAGACCCAGTACTTC,CASSEFQGQETQYF,.,.,TRBV10-1,TRBJ2-5
TGTGCCAGCAGCTACGCGGGGGGGCCAGCCGGGGAGCTGTTTTTT,CASSYAGGPAGELFF,TRBD2,.,TRBV7-3,TRBJ2-2
TGTGCCAGCAGCTTCGAACAGGGCGATGAGCAGTTCTTC,CASSFEQGDEQFF,.,once,TRBV7-8,TRBJ2-1
TGTGCCAGCAGCCGGGGATACAATGAGCAGTTCTTC,CASSRGYNEQFF,.,few,TRBV7-6,TRBJ2-1
TGTGCCTGGAACCTTGGAGGGAATAGGCAGTATTTT,CAWNLGGNRQYF,.,.,TRBV30,TRBJ2-3
TGCGCCAGCAGCCAATCCACTGGACTAGCCTACACCGGGGAGCTGTTTTTT,CASSQSTGLAYTGELFF,TRBD2,.,TRBV4-1,TRBJ2-2
TGTGCCAGCAGGAGCACAGGTGGGGATGTCAATGAAAAACTGTTTTTT,CASRSTGGDVNEKLFF,.,.,TRBV7-9,TRBJ1-4
TGTGCCATTGGACAGGGGGGCAATCAGCCCCAGCATTTT,CAIGQGGNQPQHF,TRBD1,.,TRBV2,TRBJ1-5
TGTGCCAGCAGCGCAGAGGCTTATTACAATGAGCAGTTCTTC,CASSAEAYYNEQFF,.,.,TRBV9,TRBJ2-1
TGCGCCAGCAGCCTCACGACAGGGGGCTATTATAGCAATCAGCCCCAGCATTTT,CASSLTTGGYYSNQPQHF,TRBD1,.,TRBV23-1,TRBJ1-5
TGCAGTGCCAGTCCAGCTAGCGTGGGCACAGATACGCAGTATTTT,CSASPASVGTDTQYF,.,.,TRBV20-1,TRBJ2-3
TGCGCCAGCAGCTTGGGCGGGAGTGGGGAGACCCAGTACTTC,CASSLGGSGETQYF,TRBD2,.,TRBV5-1,TRBJ2-5
TGTGCTAGTGGTTTGGGTAGAGGGTACGAGCAGTACTTC,CASGLGRGYEQYF,.,.,TRBV12-5,TRBJ2-7
TGTGCCAGCAGCCAAGAGGATGGGGGGGGCACAGATACGCAGTATTTT,CASSQEDGGGTDTQYF,TRBD2,.,TRBV4-2,TRBJ2-3
TGTGCCTGGAGTCTAACCGGGGGAAGCACCATATATTTT,CAWSLTGGSTIYF,.,once,TRBV30,TRBJ1-3
TGTGCCAGCAGCCAAGTTCTACCGGCGGGGGGGCGCCGAGGATTTTCAGATACGCAGTATTTT,CASSQVLPAGGRRGFSDTQYF,TRBD2,once,TRBV3-1/TRBV3-2,TRBJ2-3
TGTGCCAGCAGCCAAGATATCAGGGAAAACTATGGCTACACCTTC,CASSQDIRENYGYTF,.,.,TRBV3-1/TRBV3-2,TRBJ1-2
TGTGCCAGCACCCCGGGACTAGCGGGGGTCACAGATACGCAGTATTTT,CASTPGLAGVTDTQYF,TRBD2,.,TRBV5-4,TRBJ2-3
TGTGCCAGCAGGCCCAATGAAGCAGAGACCCAGTACTTC,CASRPNEAETQYF,.,.,TRBV2,TRBJ2-5
TGTGCCAGCAGCCAAGATCTGGGGGGGCCGTCAGATACGCAGTATTTT,CASSQDLGGPSDTQYF,.,.,TRBV14,TRBJ2-3
TGTGCCATCAGTGAGGTTAGCGGGGGAGTTGATACGCAGTATTTT,CAISEVSGGVDTQYF,TRBD2,.,TRBV10-3,TRBJ2-3
TGTGCCAGCAGCTTGGGACAGGGAGCATATGGCTACACCTTC,CASSLGQGAYGYTF,TRBD1,once,TRBV5-4,TRBJ1-2
TGTGCCAGCGAATCCGTCAGGGGTCCCTACGAGCAGTACTTC,CASESVRGPYEQYF,.,.,TRBV7-9,TRBJ2-7
TGTGCCAGCAGCTTAAAGGGGGACACTGAAGCTTTCTTT,CASSLKGDTEAFF,.,.,TRBV7-3,TRBJ1-1